Below, 27 T cell receptor beta chains from the same sample are listed, as sequenced in a study of blood T cell repertoires in COVID-19. Clones were sequenced by immunoSEQ multiplex PCR, and TCRdb holds only the in-frame ones, with some missing. The sample holds fewer than 200,000 clones, around 90% seen once. The sample taken for sequencing was PBMCs or T cells enriched from blood (not recorded which). These receptors all stem from a woman under 30 who had recovered from COVID-19.

The rearrangement uses TRBV7-6 and TRBJ1-3, with 9 positions matching TRBD1. V lost 7 bases and J lost 4; bases outside the gene matches: 23. CDR3 length: 20 residues. Germline V lookup: CDR1 SGHVS, CDR2 FNYEAQ. CDR3 bases: TGTGCCAGCACCTCTGATGTGGGACAGGGAGACCTTCTTCAGGGAAACACCATATATTTT. Its protein product is CASTSDVGQGDLLQGNTIYF.

This chain uses TRBV5-1 with TRBJ1-2; 11 nucleotides agree with TRBD1. Germline-derived CDR1 and CDR2 are SGHRS and YFSETQ. The V segment lost 1 base and the J segment 8 bases; nucleotides outside the gene matches: 7. CDR3 length equals 15 residues. This chain's CDR3 is CASSLIPGQGDGYTF. DNA of the CDR3: TGCGCCAGCAGCTTGATACCGGGACAGGGGGACGGCTACACCTTC.

This clone was recorded only once. The chain links TRBV30 to TRBJ1-5; D is possibly TRBD1 (5 bases). Germline lookup yields CDR1 GTSNPN and CDR2 SVGIG (reference sequence). V lost 3 bases to trimming and J lost 0 bases, with 6 bases between them. The CDR3 is 13 amino acids. CDR3 bases: TGTGCCTGGAGCAGGGATAGCAATCAGCCCCAGCATTTT. It specifies CAWSRDSNQPQHF. The complete variable domain, with remaining parts taken from reference TRBV30 and TRBJ1-5, reads SQTIHQWPATLVQPVGSPLSLECTVEGTSNPNLYWYRQAAGRGLQLLFYSVGIGQISSEVPQNLSASRPQDRQFILSSKKLLLSDSGFYLCAWSRDSNQPQHFGDGTRLSIL.

The table lists this clone with a count of one. The J gene is TRBJ2-1, the V gene TRBV2; 9 bases match TRBD1. V dropped 7 bases and J dropped 5; count of bases not matched to a gene: 9. CDR3 length equals 15 residues. Germline-derived CDR1 and CDR2 are SNHLY and FYNNEI. The CDR3 here is CASNPGTGSHNEQFF. In nucleotides, the CDR3 is TGTGCCAGCAATCCCGGGACAGGGTCCCACAATGAGCAGTTCTTC. Supplemented by reference TRBV2 and TRBJ2-1, the full variable domain reads EPEVTQTPSHQVTQMGQEVILRCVPISNHLYFYWYRQILGQKVEFLVSFYNNEISEKSEIFDDQFSVERPDGSNFTLKIRSTKLEDSAMYFCASNPGTGSHNEQFFGPGTRLTVL.

This clone was picked up one time. V gene TRBV9 combines with J gene TRBJ2-7, with TRBD1 as a possible D gene (5 bases). V was pared by 4 bases and J by 5 bases, with 13 bases between. The CDR3 spans 13 residues. Germline V gives CDR1 SGDLS, CDR2 YYNGEE. The CDR3 reads CASSPPLGDEQYF. The DNA of the CDR3 is TGTGCCAGCAGCCCCCCCCTAGGGGACGAGCAGTACTTC.

The DNA of the CDR3 is TGCGCCAGCAGCCAAGATAGAACGGGGGGTGGCTACACCTTC. Its translation is CASSQDRTGGGYTF. The rearrangement joins TRBV4-3 to TRBJ1-2; a possible D gene is TRBD1 (5 bases). The germline V and J ends were trimmed by 0 bases and 7 bases, with 12 bases remaining between them. Germline CDR1 is LGHNA and CDR2 is YSLEER. The CDR3 runs to 14 residues.

Points on this clone: One end of the junction is discordant with germline, which a read error may explain. The rearrangement links TRBV12-5 to TRBJ2-7; no reliable D call. Germline V gene lookup returns CDR1 LGHNT and CDR2 FRNRAP. There are 13 residues in the CDR3. This CDR3 reads CASSFGASYEQYF. CDR3 coding DNA: TGTGCTAGTAGTTTCGGAGCGTCCTACGAGCAGTACTTC.

The chain recombines TRBV1 with TRBJ2-3; TRBD2 was called by the table and not checked on the DNA. TRBV1 is noted as a pseudogene. This CDR3 region has 17 residues. CDR3 in amino acids: CTSSQETSGPAADTQYF. The CDR3 DNA follows: TGCACCAGCAGCCAGGAGACTAGCGGCCCTGCGGCAGATACGCAGTATTTT.

V usage is TRBV27 and J usage is TRBJ2-7; perhaps TRBD1 as D (7 bases). The CDR3 sequence is 15 residues long. Per germline, CDR1 MNHEY and CDR2 SMNVEV (reference sequence). The V end lost 3 bases, the J end lost 3 bases, and 15 bases lay between the germline ends. For the CDR3, the DNA is TGTGCCAGCAGTTTGGTCCCAGGGGGGAACTACGAGCAGTACTTC. Amino acids: CASSLVPGGNYEQYF.

This clone showed up just once. This chain joins TRBV19 and TRBJ2-7; D perhaps matches TRBD1 (5 bases). Trimming left V 3 bases short and J 2 bases short, with 17 bases between. In germline, CDR1 is LNHDA, CDR2 SQIVND (reference sequence). There are 16 residues in the CDR3. The DNA of the CDR3 is TGTGCCAGTAGTATCATTCCGACGCAGGGAACCTACGAGCAGTACTTC. Translating gives CASSIIPTQGTYEQYF.

The chain couples TRBV13 to TRBJ1-5, with no clear D. Per the germline V gene, CDR1 is PRHDT and CDR2 is FYEKMQ (reference sequence). The V end was cut by 3 bases, the J end by 7 bases, with 13 bases between. CDR3 size: 14 residues. The CDR3 region has the DNA TGTGCCAGCAGCTTGGGTGAGGAGCCCCAGCCCCAGCATTTT. Encoded protein: CASSLGEEPQPQHF.

This clone was recorded once. The chain joins TRBV19 to TRBJ1-2, with D tentatively TRBD1 (6 bases). CDR1 and CDR2 from the germline V gene are LNHDA and SQIVND (reference sequence). Trimming cost V 7 bases and J 5 bases, with 17 bases left between them. CDR3 length: 14 residues. The CDR3: CASTTGILGYGYTF. CDR3 DNA: TGTGCCAGTACAACAGGGATTTTAGGGTATGGCTACACCTTC.

The chain joins TRBV19 to TRBJ2-3, with 11 bases identical to TRBD2. CDR1 and CDR2 (germline): LNHDA, SQIVND (reference sequence). After removal of 6 bases from V and 1 base from J, the junction contained 3 bases not matched to a gene. The CDR3 loop spans 15 amino acids. Here the CDR3 DNA reads TGTGCCAGTAGCCAGGGACTAGCGGGCACAGATACGCAGTATTTT. Encoded protein: CASSQGLAGTDTQYF.

J is TRBJ2-1 and V is TRBV9; the D gene is possibly TRBD2 (5 bases). With 0 bases removed from V and 0 bases from J, the gap between germline ends came to 7 bases. This CDR3 spans 15 amino acids. Germline CDR1 is SGDLS and CDR2 is YYNGEE. The CDR3 is CASSVGLRSYNEQFF. CDR3 bases: TGTGCCAGCAGCGTAGGACTACGCTCCTACAATGAGCAGTTCTTC.

V gene TRBV10-3 combines with J gene TRBJ1-5, with D unresolved. From germline, CDR1 is ENHRY and CDR2 SYGVKD. The CDR3 runs 16 residues. The germline V and J ends were trimmed by 0 bases and 4 bases, with 13 bases remaining between them. Written as DNA, the CDR3 is TGTGCCATCAGTGAGTCGAAAGTGGTAACTAATCAGCCCCAGCATTTT. This codes for CAISESKVVTNQPQHF.

With respect to this clone: Additional DNA sequences in this sample encode the identical CDR3. The rearrangement joins TRBV5-1 to TRBJ1-2; tentative D call: TRBD1 (5 bases). V lost 1 base, J lost 1 base, and 8 bases lay in between. The CDR3 is 14 amino acids. Germline assignment: CDR1 SGHRS and CDR2 YFSETQ. CDR3 sequence reads: CASSLSDSNYGYTF. In DNA, the CDR3 is TGCGCCAGCAGCTTGTCCGACAGTAACTATGGCTACACCTTC. Using reference TRBV5-1 and TRBJ1-2 for the parts outside the CDR3, the full variable domain is KAGVTQTPRYLIKTRGQQVTLSCSPISGHRSVSWYQQTPGQGLQFLFEYFSETQRNKGNFPGRFSGRQFSNSRSEMNVSTLELGDSALYLCASSLSDSNYGYTFGSGTRLTVV.

The V and J genes are TRBV27 and TRBJ1-2; 8 bases map to TRBD1. Germline loops: CDR1 MNHEY, CDR2 SMNVEV (reference sequence). The CDR3 consists of 15 residues. Trimming at V came to 5 bases and at J to 5 bases, leaving 10 bases not matched to a gene. As DNA, the CDR3 is TGTGCCAGCAGTCCCGACAGGGGCGGTGTTTATGGCTACACCTTC. Translated, it gives CASSPDRGGVYGYTF.

The chain carries TRBV29-1 and TRBJ2-7, with TRBD2 as a possible D gene (5 bases). Per the germline V gene, CDR1 is SQVTM and CDR2 is ANQGSEA. The CDR3 consists of 13 residues. The V end lost 6 bases, the J end lost 6 bases, and 18 bases lay between the germline ends. The CDR3 nucleotides read TGCAGCGTCGGATATCGGGATCTAGTCGAGCAGTACTTC. Residues: CSVGYRDLVEQYF.

The rearrangement joins TRBV4-2 to TRBJ1-2; 7 nucleotides align to TRBD1. Germline assignment: CDR1 LGHNA and CDR2 YNFKEQ. V lost 6 bases and J lost 3; bases outside the gene matches: 4. The CDR3 sequence is 13 residues long. The CDR3 DNA reads TGTGCCAGCAGACCCACAGGGGACTATGGCTACACCTTC. This sequence encodes CASRPTGDYGYTF.

V usage is TRBV5-5 and J usage is TRBJ1-1; D remains ambiguous. This CDR3 has 15 amino acids. The germline V gene has CDR1 SGHKS and CDR2 YYEKEE (reference sequence). Deletions cut 0 bases from V and 0 bases from J, with 9 bases between. For the CDR3, the DNA is TGTGCCAGCAGCTTGGGGAGAAGTATGAACACTGAAGCTTTCTTT. Translated: CASSLGRSMNTEAFF.

CDR3 sequence (DNA): TGTGCCAGCAGCGTCGGACCCTCGGGGGACGAGCAGTACTTC. Residues: CASSVGPSGDEQYF. J is TRBJ2-7 and V is TRBV9; weak D call: TRBD2 (6 bases). The CDR3 sequence is 14 residues long. In germline, CDR1 is SGDLS, CDR2 YYNGEE. V was pared by 2 bases and J by 5 bases, with 14 bases between.

This clone was observed once. The V call is TRBV11-2, the J call TRBJ1-3, with D perhaps TRBD1 (5 bases). The germline V and J ends were trimmed by 1 base and 0 bases, with 7 bases remaining between them. This CDR3 spans 15 amino acids. Germline assignment: CDR1 SGHAT and CDR2 FQNNGV. The CDR3 DNA sequence: TGTGCCAGCAGCTTAGGACAGAACTCTGGAAACACCATATATTTT. This gives the protein CASSLGQNSGNTIYF.

The chain is built from TRBV6-5 and TRBJ2-3; no clear D gene. The CDR3 spans 13 residues. Germline loops: CDR1 MNHEY, CDR2 SVGAGI. With 2 bases removed from V and 3 bases from J, the gap between germline ends came to 6 bases. The CDR3 region is CASSYPETDTQYF. The CDR3 bases are TGTGCCAGCAGTTACCCAGAAACAGATACGCAGTATTTT.

The chain is built from TRBV9 and TRBJ2-7, with D tentatively TRBD2 (5 bases). The CDR3 contains 13 residues. Trimming removed 5 bases at V and 1 base at J, with 10 bases between. CDR1 is SGDLS and CDR2 is YYNGEE in the germline V gene. The CDR3, as DNA: TGTGCCAGCAGTGAGGGCGCTTCCTACGAGCAGTACTTC. It translates to CASSEGASYEQYF.

The chain's CDR3 is CASSLFRGASDQVTQYF. In DNA form, the CDR3 reads TGTGCCAGCAGCTTATTTCGCGGTGCTAGCGACCAGGTGACCCAGTACTTC. V is TRBV11-2 and J is TRBJ2-5, with a tentative D call TRBD2 (6 bases). The germline V gene has CDR1 SGHAT and CDR2 FQNNGV. The CDR3 has 17 amino acids. Deletions cut 2 bases from V and 7 bases from J, with 23 bases between.

The rearrangement links TRBV7-9 to TRBJ2-2, with 7 bases matching TRBD1. The germline V gene encodes CDR1 SEHNR and CDR2 FQNEAQ (reference sequence). The CDR3 has 15 amino acids. The V and J ends lost 2 bases and 1 base, in that order; junction bases with no gene match: 1. CDR3 coding DNA: TGTGCCAGCAGCTTATCAGGGGGGAACACCGGGGAGCTGTTTTTT. Its translation is CASSLSGGNTGELFF.

This clone has more than one count but fewer than ten. The chain couples TRBV24-1 to TRBJ1-3; 7 nucleotides line up with TRBD1. Germline assignment: CDR1 KGHDR and CDR2 SFDVKD. The CDR3 loop spans 16 amino acids. With V trimmed by 12 bases and J by 0 bases, 13 bases remained unmatched. CDR3 nucleotide sequence: TGTGCCTCAGCGACAGGGCCCACCTTCTCTGGAAACACCATATATTTT. This codes for CASATGPTFSGNTIYF.